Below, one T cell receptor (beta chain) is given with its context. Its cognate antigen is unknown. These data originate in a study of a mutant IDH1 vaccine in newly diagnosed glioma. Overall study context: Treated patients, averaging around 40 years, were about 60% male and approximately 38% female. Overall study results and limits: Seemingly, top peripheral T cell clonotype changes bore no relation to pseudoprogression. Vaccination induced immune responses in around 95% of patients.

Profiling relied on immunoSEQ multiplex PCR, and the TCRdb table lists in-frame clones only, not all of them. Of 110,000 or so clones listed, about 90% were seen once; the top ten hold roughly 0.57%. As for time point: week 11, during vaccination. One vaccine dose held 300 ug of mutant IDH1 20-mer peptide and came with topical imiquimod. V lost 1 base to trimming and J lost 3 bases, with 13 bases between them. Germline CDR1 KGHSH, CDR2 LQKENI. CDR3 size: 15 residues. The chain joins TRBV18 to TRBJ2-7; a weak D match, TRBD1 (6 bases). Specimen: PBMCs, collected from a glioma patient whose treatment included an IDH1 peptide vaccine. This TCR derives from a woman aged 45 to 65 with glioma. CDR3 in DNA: TGTGCCAGCTCACCACTTACAGGGCCTGACTACGAGCAGTACTTC. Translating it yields CASSPLTGPDYEQYF. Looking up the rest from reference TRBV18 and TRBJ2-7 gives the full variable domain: NAGVMQNPRHLVRRRGQEARLRCSPMKGHSHVYWYRQLPEEGLKFMVYLQKENIIDESGMPKERFSAEFPKEGPSILRIQQVVRGDSAAYFCASSPLTGPDYEQYFGPGTRLTVT.